What follows is one T cell receptor (beta chain) and its context. Antigen: not known. The junction departs from the called germline gene at one end, perhaps through a read error. This sample's RNA came from whole unsorted tissue. The sample is drawn from a study of tumor and adjacent non-tumor tissue in lung cancer. Study-level results: Normal lung showed higher cumulative top 100 clone frequency than tumor. Compared with tumor, normal lung showed significantly lower TCR diversity.

Three rounds of nested PCR, following a modified ARM-PCR protocol, produced the TCRbeta library. TCRdb reprocessed the multiplex PCR reads with MiXCR, giving one entry per CDR3 protein. The table has more than 85,000 distinct CDR3 sequences, 61% seen once; the top ten hold around 16%. This CDR3 is 13 amino acids long. Germline V gene lookup returns CDR1 MDHEN and CDR2 SYDVKM. Sequencing input: lung tumor tissue. This sequence joins TRBV28 and TRBJ2-7; unclear D gene. This TCR came from a man aged 65 to 79 with non-small cell lung cancer. Here the CDR3 DNA reads TGTGCCAGCAGTTTGTCAGGAGCTGACGAGCACTACTTC. Its protein product is CASSLSGADEHYF.